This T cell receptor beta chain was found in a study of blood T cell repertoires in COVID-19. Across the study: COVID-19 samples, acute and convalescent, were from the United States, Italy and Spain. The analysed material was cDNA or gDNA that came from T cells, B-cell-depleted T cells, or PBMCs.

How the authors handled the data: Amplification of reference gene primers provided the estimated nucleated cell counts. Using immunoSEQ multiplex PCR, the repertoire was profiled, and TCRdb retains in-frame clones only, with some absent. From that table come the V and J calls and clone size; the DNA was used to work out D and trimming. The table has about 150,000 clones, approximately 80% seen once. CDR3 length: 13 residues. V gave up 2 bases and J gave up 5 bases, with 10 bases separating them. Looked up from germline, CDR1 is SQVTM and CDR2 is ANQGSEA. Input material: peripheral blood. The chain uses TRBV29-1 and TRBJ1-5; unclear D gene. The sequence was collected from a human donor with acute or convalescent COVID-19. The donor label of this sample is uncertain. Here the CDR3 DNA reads TGCAGCGTTGAAATCGCCTCGGATCAGCCCCAGCATTTT. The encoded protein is CSVEIASDQPQHF.